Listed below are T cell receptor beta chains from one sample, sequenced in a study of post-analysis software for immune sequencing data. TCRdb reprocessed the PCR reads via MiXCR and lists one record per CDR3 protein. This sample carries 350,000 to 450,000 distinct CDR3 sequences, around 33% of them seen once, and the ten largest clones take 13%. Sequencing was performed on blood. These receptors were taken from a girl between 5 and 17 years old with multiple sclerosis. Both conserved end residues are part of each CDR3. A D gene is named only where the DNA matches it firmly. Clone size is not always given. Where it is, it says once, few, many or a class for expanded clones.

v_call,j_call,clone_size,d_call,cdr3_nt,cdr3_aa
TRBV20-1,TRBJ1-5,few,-,TGCAGTGCTAGGGTCCCCCGGGGACATAGCAATCAGCCCCAGCATTTT,CSARVPRGHSNQPQHF
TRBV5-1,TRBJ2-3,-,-,TGCGCCAGCAGCTTGGGACCAACCCGAATGGGAACAGATACGCAGTATTTT,CASSLGPTRMGTDTQYF
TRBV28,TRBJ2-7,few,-,TGTGCCAGCAGTCCCCCTGGGAAAGGCCACGAGCAGTACTTC,CASSPPGKGHEQYF
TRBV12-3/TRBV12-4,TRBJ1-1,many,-,TGTGCCAGCAGCTTGCAGGGGCCGAACACTGAAGCTTTCTTT,CASSLQGPNTEAFF
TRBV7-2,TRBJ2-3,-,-,TGTGCCAGCAGCTCTTATACCACCACAGATACGCAGTATTTT,CASSSYTTTDTQYF
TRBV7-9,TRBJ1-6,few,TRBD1,TGTGCCAGCAGCTTAGGTCGGGGACAGGGGCCCCTCCACTTT,CASSLGRGQGPLHF
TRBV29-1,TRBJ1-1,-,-,TGCAGCGTACACGGGGAGTATGAAGCTTTCTTT,CSVHGEYEAFF
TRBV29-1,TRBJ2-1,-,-,TGCAGCGTTGTTCAAGAGACCCAGTTCTTC,CSVVQETQFF
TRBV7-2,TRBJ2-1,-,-,TGTGCCAGCAGCCGATGGACTGCTGGAACTTACAATGAGCAGTTCTTC,CASSRWTAGTYNEQFF
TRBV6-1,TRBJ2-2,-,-,TGTGCCAGCAGTGAAGCCCCCGACGGCGGGGAGCTGTTTTTT,CASSEAPDGGELFF
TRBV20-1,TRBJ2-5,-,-,TGCAGTGCTAGAGATCGGGAGGCAGGGGGCTGGGAGACCCAGTACTTC,CSARDREAGGWETQYF
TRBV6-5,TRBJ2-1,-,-,TGTGCCAGCAGTTACCGATTAATCAGTGAGCAGGTCTTC,CASSYRLISEQVF
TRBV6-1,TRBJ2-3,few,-,TGTGCCAGCAGTGCCCGGGCCCTTGGGGATACGCAGTATTTT,CASSARALGDTQYF
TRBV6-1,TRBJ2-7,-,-,TGTGCCAGCAGATCGGACAGTTTTCTTTCCTACGAGCAGTACTTC,CASRSDSFLSYEQYF
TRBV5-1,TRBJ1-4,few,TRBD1,TGCGCCAGCAGCTTGTGGATCACAGGGGATGCAGCTAATGAAAAACTGTTTTTT,CASSLWITGDAANEKLFF
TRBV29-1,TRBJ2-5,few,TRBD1,TGCAGCGTCCGGACAGGGGTGGAGACCCAGTACTTC,CSVRTGVETQYF
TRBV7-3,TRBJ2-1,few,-,TGTGCCAGCTCGAGCGGACCCGCGCGGATCAATGAGCAGTTCTTC,CASSSGPARINEQFF
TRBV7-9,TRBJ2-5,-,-,TGTGCCAGCAGCCCCGCAGAGACCCAGTACTTC,CASSPAETQYF
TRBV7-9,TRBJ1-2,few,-,TGTGCCAGCAGCTTTCACGGAGCTAACTATGGCTACACCTTC,CASSFHGANYGYTF
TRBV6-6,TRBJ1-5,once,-,TGTGCCAGCAACCCAGGGAGTCAGCCCCAGCATTTT,CASNPGSQPQHF
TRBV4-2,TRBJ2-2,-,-,TGTGCCAGCAGCCAAGATCCCGTTAGCGTGGAGACCGGGGAGCTGTTTTTT,CASSQDPVSVETGELFF
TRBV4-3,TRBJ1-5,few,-,TGCGCCAGCAGCCACTTGATAATCCAGCCCCAGCATTTT,CASSHLIIQPQHF
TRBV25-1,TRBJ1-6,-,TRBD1,TGTGCCAGCAGGGCCGGGACAGGGCGTTCACCCCTCCACTTT,CASRAGTGRSPLHF
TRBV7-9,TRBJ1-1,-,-,TGTGCCAGCAGTTTCTTACAGGACACTGAAGCTTTCTTT,CASSFLQDTEAFF
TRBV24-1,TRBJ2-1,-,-,TGTGCCACCAGTGATTTACTAGCAGATGAGCAGTTCTTC,CATSDLLADEQFF
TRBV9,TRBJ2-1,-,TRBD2,TGTGCCAGCAGCGTCCACGGGGGGTGGGACAATGAGCAGTTCTTC,CASSVHGGWDNEQFF
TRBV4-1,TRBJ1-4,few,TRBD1,TGCGCCAGCAGCCACTTAGACAGGGGAGGGGAAAAACTGTTTTTT,CASSHLDRGGEKLFF
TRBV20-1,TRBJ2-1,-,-,TGCAGTGCTAGAGCCTTAAGCTCCTACAATGAGCAGTTCTTC,CSARALSSYNEQFF
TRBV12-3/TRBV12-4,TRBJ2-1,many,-,TGTGCCAGCAGCTTATCAAACTACAATGAGCAGTTCTTC,CASSLSNYNEQFF
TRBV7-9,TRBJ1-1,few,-,TGTGCCAGCAGCTCGCGACAGCGCACTGAAGCTTTCTTT,CASSSRQRTEAFF
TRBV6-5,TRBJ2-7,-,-,TGTGCCAGCAGTTACCTACGACAACCCAGCTCCTACGAGCAGTACTTC,CASSYLRQPSSYEQYF
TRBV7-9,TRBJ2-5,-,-,TGTGCCAGCAGCTTGCGGTTCGATGGAGAGACCCAGTACTTC,CASSLRFDGETQYF
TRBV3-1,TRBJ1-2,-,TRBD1,TGTGCCAGCAGTCCCGGACAGGGTTTGAACTATGGCTACACCTTC,CASSPGQGLNYGYTF
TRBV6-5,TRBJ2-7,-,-,TGTGCCAGCAGTCCTGACTCCGGATCCTACGAGCAGTACTTC,CASSPDSGSYEQYF
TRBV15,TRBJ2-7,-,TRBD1,TGTGCCACCAAACAGGGGATCGGCCACGAGCAGTACTTC,CATKQGIGHEQYF
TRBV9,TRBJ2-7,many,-,TGTGCCAGCAGCGTAGACGATAGATTCTCCTACGAGCAGTACTTC,CASSVDDRFSYEQYF
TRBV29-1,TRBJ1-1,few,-,TGCAGCGGTCGGGTCGCTCAGAACACTGAAGCTTTCTTT,CSGRVAQNTEAFF
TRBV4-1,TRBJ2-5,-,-,TGCGCCAGCAGCCAAGAAGGACTGAAAAGGGCCCAGTACTTC,CASSQEGLKRAQYF
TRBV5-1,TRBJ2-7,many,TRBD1,TGTGCCAGCAGCTTCGGCACAGGGGCCTACGAGCAGTACTTC,CASSFGTGAYEQYF
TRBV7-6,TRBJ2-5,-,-,TGTGCCAGCAGCTTAGCGGGCAGGGGGGGACAAGAGACCCAGTACTTC,CASSLAGRGGQETQYF
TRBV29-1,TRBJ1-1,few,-,TGCAGCGCGTCCGGGACACAAGAAGCTGAAGCTTTCTTT,CSASGTQEAEAFF
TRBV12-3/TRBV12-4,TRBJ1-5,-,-,TGTGCCAGCAGCTTAAGGGGTCTACCGTTTGATAGCAATCAGCCCCAGCATTTT,CASSLRGLPFDSNQPQHF
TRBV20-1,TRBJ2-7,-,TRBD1,TGCAGTGCTAGGACCTGGGACAGGGGAGTCGAGCAGTACTTC,CSARTWDRGVEQYF
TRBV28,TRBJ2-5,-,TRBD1,TGTGCCAGCAGAGGGATAGGGACAGCTTTCCAAGAGACCCAGTACTTC,CASRGIGTAFQETQYF
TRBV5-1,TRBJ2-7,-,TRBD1,TGCGCCAGCAGCACCCCGGACAGGGCGAAATACGAGCAGTACTTC,CASSTPDRAKYEQYF
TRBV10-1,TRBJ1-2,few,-,TGCGCCAGCGGATCAAACAGTAACTATGGCTACACCTTC,CASGSNSNYGYTF
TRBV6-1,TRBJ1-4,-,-,TGTGCCAGCAGTGAAGATCCTGGGTTTAGAGCAACTAATGAAAAACTGTTTTTT,CASSEDPGFRATNEKLFF
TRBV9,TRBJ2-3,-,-,TGTGCCAGCAGCTCGCGAACAGGAGTCACAGATACGCAGTATTTT,CASSSRTGVTDTQYF
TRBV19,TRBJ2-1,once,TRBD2,TGTGCCAGTAGTATACTTAAACCCGGGACTAGCGGTTACAATGAGCAGTTCTTC,CASSILKPGTSGYNEQFF
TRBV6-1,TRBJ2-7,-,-,TGTGCCAGCAGGCTGGGACAAGCCTACGAGCAGTACTTC,CASRLGQAYEQYF
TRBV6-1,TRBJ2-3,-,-,TGCGCCAGCAGTTCGTGGGGGCAGGGCACAGATACGCAGTATTTT,CASSSWGQGTDTQYF
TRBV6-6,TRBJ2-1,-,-,TGTGCCAGCAGTTACGGGGGGACGTCCTACAATGAGCAGTTCTTC,CASSYGGTSYNEQFF
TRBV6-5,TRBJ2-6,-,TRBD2,TGTGCCAGCAGTTACGCGGGGGGCTCTGGGGCCAACGTCCTGACTTTC,CASSYAGGSGANVLTF
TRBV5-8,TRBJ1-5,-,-,TGTGCCAGCAGCTCACGTTATCAGCCCCAGCATTTT,CASSSRYQPQHF
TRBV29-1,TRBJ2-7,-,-,TGCAGCGCAACCGGGACGGGTGGTTACGAGCAGTACTTC,CSATGTGGYEQYF
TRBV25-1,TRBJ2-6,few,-,TGTGCCAGCAGTGAATCAGTCTCTGGGGCCAACGTCCTGACTTTC,CASSESVSGANVLTF
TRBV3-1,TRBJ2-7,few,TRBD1,TGTGCCAGCAGCCAACTGGGGACAGGGGGCTACGAGCAGTACTTC,CASSQLGTGGYEQYF
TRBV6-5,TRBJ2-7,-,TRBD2,TGTGCCAGCAGCACAGGACTAGCGGGTATCCCCTACGAGCAGTACTTC,CASSTGLAGIPYEQYF
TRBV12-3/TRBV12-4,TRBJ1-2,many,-,TGTGCCAGCAGTTTTTCGACTTATGGCTACACCTTC,CASSFSTYGYTF